This T cell receptor beta chain derives from a study of T-cell reconstitution after alpha-beta-depleted transplantation in children. Study conclusions and caveats: A year had passed since transplant, and T-cell counts and diversity by then came mostly from newly produced T cells. At day 60, the high TCRbeta diversity found in some patients originated from recipient T cells and thymic progenitors that had survived. Reported findings indicate that, about two months after transplant, alpha-beta T cells came from several hundred expanded clones, which were derived from non-depleted graft cells.

TCRbeta library construction was performed incorporating unique molecular identifiers. MiXCR, applied by TCRdb to the PCR reads, yields one record per CDR3 protein. Counted here are approximately 230,000 distinct CDR3 sequences, 20% to 30% occurring once; the ten biggest clones make up around 4.8%. Turning to this clonotype: The antigen is unknown.

CDR3 length: 13 amino acids. Germline CDR1 is DFQATT and CDR2 is SNEGSKA (reference sequence). Trimming cost V 6 bases and J 3 bases, with 15 bases left between them. The material was PBMCs, mostly from graft donor cells, obtained 360 days after TCRalphabeta/CD19-depleted stem cell transplant. The rearrangement joins TRBV20-1 to TRBJ2-7; D perhaps matches TRBD1 (5 bases). The clonotype was recovered from a female patient younger than 10 who had a stem cell transplant for congenital amegakaryocytic thrombocytopenia, so the T cells may come from the graft donor. In DNA form, the CDR3 reads TGCAGTGCCCAAGGGGATGGCCTCTACGAGCAGTACTTC. It translates to CSAQGDGLYEQYF.